One and the same sample provided the 10 T cell receptor beta chains below, sequenced in a study of low-dose radiotherapy and immunotherapy resistance in tumors (dated by TCRdb to 2022 to 2024). The time point label, as the study defines it: before trial treatment. Instrument used: Illumina HiSeq 2500. Superscript III and a set of TRAV- and TRBV-specific primers were used to synthesize first-strand cDNA, so that both TCRalpha and TCRbeta chains were covered. A roughly 19-cycle PCR with Phusion amplified the TCRs, pairing a constant-region primer with the adapter that was attached to the V primers. The public sequencing data were trimmed at Q25 with fastp and processed into clonotypes with MiXCR by TCRdb, which kept only in-frame beta chains. Merged by CDR3 protein, the rows form single entries marked with the most common genes and DNA. The sample table contains about 64,000 distinct CDR3 sequences; only one count was recorded for 26% of them. The ten biggest clones cover about 7% of the sample.

Material: PBMCs, obtained before treatment. The receptor source for this set is a male donor with rectosigmoid adenocarcinoma.

This rearrangement joins TRBV2 to TRBJ1-1, with D unclear. This CDR3 region has 13 residues. V lost 3 bases and J 6 bases, leaving 11 bases between the germline ends. Germline-derived CDR1 and CDR2 are SNHLY and FYNNEI. The CDR3 DNA reads as TGTGCCAGCAGTGAGACCTTTGGGGCTGAAGCTTTCTTT. Its protein is CASSETFGAEAFF.

The chain combines TRBV20-1 with TRBJ1-3; D remains ambiguous. The CDR3 sequence is 16 residues long. The V gene lost 0 bases and the J gene lost 0 bases, with 12 bases spanning the gap. Germline V CDR1 and CDR2: DFQATT, SNEGSKA (reference sequence). CDR3 residues: CSARDGQHNSGNTIYF. The CDR3 DNA reads as TGCAGTGCTAGAGATGGGCAGCATAACTCTGGAAACACCATATATTTT.

This clonotype counts as medium-sized. The gene calls are TRBV11-3 and TRBJ2-1; no reliable D call. This CDR3 is 13 amino acids long. Trimming removed 3 bases at V and 5 bases at J, with 8 bases between. CDR1 and CDR2 (germline): SGHNT, YENEEA. The CDR3 loop reads CASSLSAHNEQFF. The CDR3 DNA follows: TGTGCCAGCAGCTTGAGCGCACACAATGAGCAGTTCTTC.

The rearrangement joins TRBV20-1 to TRBJ2-1, with a tentative D call TRBD1 (6 bases). The CDR3 is made up of 12 amino acids. V was shortened by 7 bases and J by 12 bases, with 19 bases between the two germline ends. Germline CDR1 DFQATT, CDR2 SNEGSKA (reference sequence). CDR3 loop: CSGPNQGPAQFF. CDR3 in DNA: TGCAGTGGGCCTAACCAGGGGCCCGCGCAGTTCTTC.

J is TRBJ2-5 and V is TRBV6-6; TRBD1 agrees at 9 bases. The V segment lost 3 bases and the J segment 1 base; nucleotides outside the gene matches: 3. The CDR3 runs to 15 residues. Germline-derived CDR1 and CDR2 are MNHNY and SVGAGI (reference sequence). CDR3 coding DNA: TGTGCCAGCAGTTATGGGACAGGGCTCCAAGAGACCCAGTACTTC. Its protein is CASSYGTGLQETQYF.

There are many counts of this clonotype. The gene calls are TRBV20-1 and TRBJ2-1; 9 positions match TRBD1. The CDR3 extends over 14 amino acids. Germline CDR1 DFQATT, CDR2 SNEGSKA (reference sequence). The junction had 10 bases not matched to a gene; V was cut back by 6 bases and J by 7 bases. The CDR3 sequence is CSAIPGQGGNEQFF. For the CDR3, the DNA is TGCAGTGCGATCCCGGGACAGGGTGGGAATGAGCAGTTCTTC.

V usage is TRBV14 and J usage is TRBJ2-7; D is uncertain. V gave up 1 base and J gave up 2 bases, with 9 bases separating them. Germline-derived CDR1 and CDR2 are SGHDN and FVKESK. This CDR3 has 14 residues. The CDR3 coding sequence is TGTGCCAGCAGCCAAGCAAAACCACCCTACGAGCAGTACTTC. It yields the protein CASSQAKPPYEQYF.

Of note for this clonotype: It differs at one base from a far larger clone, so likely a read error. The chain links TRBV5-4 to TRBJ2-4; D not certain. Per the germline V gene, CDR1 is SGHNT and CDR2 is YYREEE (reference sequence). The CDR3 totals 12 residues. Trimming cost V 0 bases and J 13 bases, with 11 bases left between them. This CDR3 is CASSLAPNEQYF. In DNA, the CDR3 is TGTGCCAGCAGCTTGGCCCCCAATGAGCAGTACTTC.

Regarding this clonotype: Possible read error: a much larger clone is one base away. The V and J genes are TRBV7-2 and TRBJ2-7, with TRBD2 as a possible D gene (6 bases). The CDR3 totals 15 residues. Germline assignment: CDR1 SGHTA and CDR2 FQGNSA. CDR3 bases: TGTGCCAGCAGCGTAGCGGCAGGAGCGCCGTACGAGCAGTACTTC. Amino acids: CASSVAAGAPYEQYF.

This clonotype was seen many times. The chain recombines TRBV7-3 with TRBJ1-1; a possible D gene is TRBD1 (5 bases). Germline V gene lookup returns CDR1 SGHTA and CDR2 FQGTGA. The CDR3 is 13 residues long. V lost 2 bases and J 4 bases, leaving 8 bases between the germline ends. The CDR3 protein is CASSLGGTTEAFF. CDR3 DNA sequence: TGTGCCAGCAGCTTAGGGGGTACCACTGAAGCTTTCTTT.